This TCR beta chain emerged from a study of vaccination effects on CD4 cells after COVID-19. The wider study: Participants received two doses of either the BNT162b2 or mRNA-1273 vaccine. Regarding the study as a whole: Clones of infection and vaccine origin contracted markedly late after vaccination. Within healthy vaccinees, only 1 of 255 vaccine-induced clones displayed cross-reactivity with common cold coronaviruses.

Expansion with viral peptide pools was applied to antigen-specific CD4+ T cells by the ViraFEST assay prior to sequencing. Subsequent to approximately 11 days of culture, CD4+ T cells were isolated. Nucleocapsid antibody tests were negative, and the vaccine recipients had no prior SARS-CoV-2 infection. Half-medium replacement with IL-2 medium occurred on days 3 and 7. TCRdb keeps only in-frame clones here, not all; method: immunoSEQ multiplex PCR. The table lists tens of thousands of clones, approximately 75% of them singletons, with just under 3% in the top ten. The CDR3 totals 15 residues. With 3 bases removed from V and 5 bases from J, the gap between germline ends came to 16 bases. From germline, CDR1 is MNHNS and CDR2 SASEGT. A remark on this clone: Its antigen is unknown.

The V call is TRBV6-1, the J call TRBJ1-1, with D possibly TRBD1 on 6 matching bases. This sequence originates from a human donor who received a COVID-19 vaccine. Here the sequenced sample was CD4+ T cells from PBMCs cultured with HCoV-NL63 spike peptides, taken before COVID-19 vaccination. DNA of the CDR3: TGTGCCAGCAGTGATGAATATTGGGGGCGGACTGAAGCTTTCTTT. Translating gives CASSDEYWGRTEAFF.